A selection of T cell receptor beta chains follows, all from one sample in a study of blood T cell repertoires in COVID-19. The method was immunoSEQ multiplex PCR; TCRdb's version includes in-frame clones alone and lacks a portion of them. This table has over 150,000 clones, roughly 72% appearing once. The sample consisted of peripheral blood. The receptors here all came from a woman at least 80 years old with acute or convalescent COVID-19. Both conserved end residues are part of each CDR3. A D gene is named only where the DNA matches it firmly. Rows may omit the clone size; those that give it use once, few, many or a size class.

TGTGCCAGTCGGGTGGGCCTAGCCTACGATGAGCAGTTCTTC,CASRVGLAYDEQFF,-,TRBJ2-1,-,TRBV19
TGTGCCAGCTCTCCGCGGGACAGCAATGAAAAACTGTTTTTT,CASSPRDSNEKLFF,TRBD1,TRBJ1-4,-,TRBV18
TGCGCCAGCAGCTTGGGGCCGCAGGGGGCAGGGACTGAAGCTTTCTTT,CASSLGPQGAGTEAFF,TRBD1,TRBJ1-1,-,TRBV5-1
TGTGCCAGTAGTATAAGAGATTCACCCCTCCACTTT,CASSIRDSPLHF,-,TRBJ1-6,-,TRBV19
TGTGCCAGCAGCGTAGAGGGGATAATAGGCACAGATACGCAGTATTTT,CASSVEGIIGTDTQYF,-,TRBJ2-3,-,TRBV9
TGTGCCAGCAGCCGCACTAGCGGGTCTGTTCTCCAAGAGACCCAGTACTTC,CASSRTSGSVLQETQYF,TRBD2,TRBJ2-5,once,TRBV5-6
TGTGCCAGCAGCCGTCGGGGCGAGCAGTACTTC,CASSRRGEQYF,-,TRBJ2-7,few,TRBV11-2
TGTGCCAGCAGCCCACACGGGACAGGGGACTATGGCTACACCTTC,CASSPHGTGDYGYTF,TRBD1,TRBJ1-2,-,TRBV6-2/TRBV6-3
TGTGCCAGCAGCGTAGGTACGGGGAAGGATATCTACGAGCAGTACTTC,CASSVGTGKDIYEQYF,-,TRBJ2-7,few,TRBV9
TGTGCCAGCAGCCCAAGCGGGAGCAGGGTCGGGGAGCTGTTTTTT,CASSPSGSRVGELFF,TRBD2,TRBJ2-2,-,TRBV3-1/TRBV3-2
TGCGCCAGCAGCCAAGATACCGGGGGGAACACTGAAGCTTTCTTT,CASSQDTGGNTEAFF,-,TRBJ1-1,-,TRBV4-1
TGTGCCAGCAGTGAAGGCAGGGGGAGTTCACCCCTCCACTTT,CASSEGRGSSPLHF,TRBD1,TRBJ1-6,-,TRBV2
TGTGCCAGCAGCATAAGCGGGGGCACCTCCTACAATGAGCAGTTCTTC,CASSISGGTSYNEQFF,TRBD2,TRBJ2-1,-,TRBV7-3
TGCGCCAGCAGCCCCGGACTAGCGGGGGGAGGAGAGACCCAGTACTTC,CASSPGLAGGGETQYF,TRBD2,TRBJ2-5,-,TRBV4-3
TGTGCCAGCAGCCCGGCAGGGGACAGGGGGCATGATGGCTACACCTTC,CASSPAGDRGHDGYTF,TRBD1,TRBJ1-2,-,TRBV27
TGTGCCAGCAGTGAATCGACGAGCGGGGGGGTGCAAGATACGCAGTATTTT,CASSESTSGGVQDTQYF,TRBD2,TRBJ2-3,-,TRBV25-1
TGTGCCAGCAGCTTTACAGGGGAAGGAACTGAAGCTTTCTTT,CASSFTGEGTEAFF,TRBD1,TRBJ1-1,few,TRBV7-2
TGTGCCAGCAGCGCGACAGCGGGGAGTGAAAAACTGTTTTTT,CASSATAGSEKLFF,-,TRBJ1-4,-,TRBV7-9
TGTGCCAGCAGCCTAGGCCATGGGGGCTTTAATGAAAAACTGTTTTTT,CASSLGHGGFNEKLFF,-,TRBJ1-4,-,TRBV4-2
TGTGCCAGCAACCCAACAGGGGAGACGCCGTATGGCTACACCTTC,CASNPTGETPYGYTF,TRBD1,TRBJ1-2,-,TRBV27
TGTGCCAGCAGCCAAGTGAACAGCAACTCTGGAAACACCATATATTTT,CASSQVNSNSGNTIYF,-,TRBJ1-3,-,TRBV4-2
TGTGCCAGCAGCCCCATGGGACATCAGATACGGACTAATGAAAAACTGTTTTTT,CASSPMGHQIRTNEKLFF,-,TRBJ1-4,few,TRBV5-8
TGTGCCAGCTCATTCAATGAAGCTTTCTTT,CASSFNEAFF,-,TRBJ1-1,-,TRBV18
TGTGCCAGCTCACCACCAACAGGAGAGAATGAGCAGTTCTTC,CASSPPTGENEQFF,-,TRBJ2-1,-,TRBV18
TGTGCCAGCAGCCCCTCCGCCGGGGAGCAAGAGACCCAGTACTTC,CASSPSAGEQETQYF,-,TRBJ2-5,-,TRBV11-3
TGCAGCGTTGAAGATCGTGTGTCTCGCGGGAGTGACGGCTCCTACAATGAGCAGTTCTTC,CSVEDRVSRGSDGSYNEQFF,TRBD2,TRBJ2-1,once,TRBV29-1
TGTGCCAGCTCACCCCTTAGCGGGGGGTTCCAAGAGACCCAGTACTTC,CASSPLSGGFQETQYF,TRBD2,TRBJ2-5,-,TRBV18
TGTGCCAGCAGCTTAGTGGGGGAGACAGGGGCCTATAATTCACCCCTCCACTTT,CASSLVGETGAYNSPLHF,TRBD1,TRBJ1-6,-,TRBV7-9
TGCGCCAGCAGCCCCGGACTAGCGGGAGAGATCGATACGCAGTATTTT,CASSPGLAGEIDTQYF,TRBD2,TRBJ2-3,-,TRBV5-1
TGCGCCAGCAGCTTGGTGGCGGGAGGGAGCTCCTACGAGCAGTACTTC,CASSLVAGGSSYEQYF,TRBD2,TRBJ2-7,-,TRBV5-1
TGTGCCAGCTCTCGGGACATCAATAGCAATCAGCCCCAGCATTTT,CASSRDINSNQPQHF,-,TRBJ1-5,-,TRBV18
TGTGCCAGTAGTATAGTGGCAGGGGGCACAAGCTACACCTTC,CASSIVAGGTSYTF,TRBD1,TRBJ1-2,-,TRBV19
TGTGCCATCAAGGACAGCTTGAACACTGAAGCTTTCTTT,CAIKDSLNTEAFF,-,TRBJ1-1,-,TRBV10-3
TGTGCCAGTAGTATATCCGAGGGTACCTATGGCTACACCTTC,CASSISEGTYGYTF,-,TRBJ1-2,-,TRBV19
TGTGCCAGCAGCCAAGGAGACTCCGGTCCTATCTACAATGAGCAGTTCTTC,CASSQGDSGPIYNEQFF,-,TRBJ2-1,-,TRBV4-2
TGCAGCGTTGAAGCCCCAGGGAGGGGGAAAGAGACCCAGTACTTC,CSVEAPGRGKETQYF,-,TRBJ2-5,-,TRBV29-1
TGTGCCAGCAGCCAAATTAGCGGGAGCACCTACAATGAGCAGTTCTTC,CASSQISGSTYNEQFF,TRBD2,TRBJ2-1,-,TRBV3-1/TRBV3-2
TGTGCCAGCAGCTCCGAGTCCGATACGCAGTATTTT,CASSSESDTQYF,-,TRBJ2-3,once,TRBV7-9